Listed below are T cell receptor beta chains from one sample, sequenced in a study of spatial heterogeneity in lung cancer. MiXCR, applied by TCRdb to the 5' RACE reads, yields one record per CDR3 protein. The sample has more than 75,000 distinct CDR3 sequences, 19% seen once. The sequences come from PBMCs, collected at follow-up. The receptors were gathered from a male donor with early-stage non-small cell lung cancer. CDR3s include the opening cysteine and the closing phenylalanine or tryptophan. The D gene is left open where the match is weak. Some rows have no size entry. The others give once, few or many, or a class for an expanded clone.

TRBJ2-5	.	TRBV20-1	.	13	CSAPPGLGETQYF	TGCAGTGCACCCCCAGGGCTTGGGGAGACCCAGTACTTC
TRBJ2-1	.	TRBV12-3/TRBV12-4	.	12	CASGLNRAWGFF	TGTGCCAGCGGACTTAACAGGGCATGGGGGTTCTTC
TRBJ2-2	.	TRBV4-1	few	18	CASSQAIGPNINTGELFF	TGCGCCAGCAGCCAAGCTATTGGACCGAACATCAACACCGGGGAGCTGTTTTTT
TRBJ2-2	TRBD2	TRBV7-6	.	17	CASSLGVYLAETGELFF	TGTGCCAGCAGCTTAGGGGTTTATCTAGCGGAAACCGGGGAGCTGTTTTTT
TRBJ1-2	.	TRBV7-9	few	14	CASSLGDYNYGYTF	TGTGCCAGCAGCTTAGGGGATTATAACTATGGCTACACCTTC
TRBJ2-3	.	TRBV10-3	.	14	CAISESRPPDTQYF	TGTGCCATCAGTGAGTCCCGCCCCCCGGATACGCAGTATTTT
TRBJ2-5	TRBD1	TRBV7-2	many	15	CASSLKGTGKETQYF	TGTGCCAGCAGCTTAAAAGGGACAGGGAAAGAGACCCAGTACTTC
TRBJ1-5	.	TRBV19	.	13	CASRALPNQPQHF	TGTGCCAGTAGAGCTCTCCCAAATCAGCCCCAGCATTTT
TRBJ2-4	.	TRBV7-2	.	15	CASRITQGGKNIQYF	TGTGCCAGCAGAATAACCCAGGGGGGCAAAAACATTCAGTACTTC
TRBJ2-5	.	TRBV4-3	few	16	CASSQDAWETQETQYF	TGCGCCAGCAGCCAAGACGCGTGGGAGACCCAAGAGACCCAGTACTTC
TRBJ2-5	.	TRBV6-6	.	15	CASSYQGTPQETQYF	TGTGCCAGCAGTTACCAAGGGACGCCCCAAGAGACCCAGTACTTC
TRBJ1-5	.	TRBV19	.	15	CASSIQLTVNQPQHF	TGTGCCAGTAGTATACAACTGACAGTCAATCAGCCCCAGCATTTT
TRBJ2-1	TRBD1	TRBV9	.	16	CASSASGQGLYNEQFF	TGTGCCAGCAGCGCCTCGGGACAGGGACTTTACAATGAGCAGTTCTTC
TRBJ1-1	.	TRBV30	few	11	CAGDSGTEAFF	TGTGCCGGAGATTCGGGGACTGAAGCTTTCTTT
TRBJ1-2	TRBD1	TRBV20-1	few	12	CSAQTGGYGYTF	TGCAGTGCACAGACAGGGGGATATGGCTACACCTTC
TRBJ1-5	.	TRBV5-1	.	13	CASSLDPNQPQHF	TGCGCCAGCAGCTTGGATCCCAATCAGCCCCAGCATTTT
TRBJ2-7	TRBD2	TRBV5-1	few	15	CASSFGTSGRGEQYF	TGCGCCAGCAGCTTCGGGACTAGCGGGAGGGGTGAGCAGTACTTC
TRBJ1-2	.	TRBV20-1	few	10	CSAGSYRYTF	TGCAGTGCTGGATCCTATCGCTACACCTTC
TRBJ2-1	.	TRBV4-3	.	14	CASSQDSILYEQFF	TGCGCCAGCAGCCAAGATTCCATCTTGTATGAGCAGTTCTTC
TRBJ2-1	TRBD2	TRBV4-1	.	13	CASTLAAGGEQFF	TGCGCCAGTACCCTAGCGGCCGGGGGTGAGCAGTTCTTC
TRBJ1-1	.	TRBV5-1	.	13	CASSPPSDTEAFF	TGCGCCAGCAGCCCTCCGTCCGACACTGAAGCTTTCTTT
TRBJ1-1	.	TRBV25-1	.	14	CASSEFQGNTEAFF	TGTGCCAGCAGTGAATTTCAGGGGAACACTGAAGCTTTCTTT
TRBJ2-4	.	TRBV7-2	few	13	CASSPKGQNIQYF	TGTGCCAGCAGTCCCAAGGGTCAAAACATTCAGTACTTC
TRBJ2-7	TRBD1	TRBV20-1	.	12	CSASPYRGEQYF	TGCAGTGCTAGCCCATACAGGGGGGAGCAGTACTTC
TRBJ2-5	.	TRBV25-1	many	9	CASGETQYF	TGTGCCAGCGGGGAGACCCAGTACTTC
TRBJ2-2	.	TRBV7-9	.	12	CASSFSAGELFF	TGTGCCAGCAGCTTTTCTGCCGGGGAGCTGTTTTTT
TRBJ2-2	.	TRBV27	.	16	CASSKRTVNNTGELFF	TGTGCCAGCAGTAAACGGACAGTTAACAACACCGGGGAGCTGTTTTTT
TRBJ2-3	.	TRBV11-2	.	14	CASSLRQRTDTQYF	TGTGCCAGCAGCTTAAGACAGCGCACAGATACGCAGTATTTT
TRBJ1-6	TRBD1	TRBV9	.	16	CASSEGQGVGDSPLHF	TGTGCCAGCAGCGAGGGACAGGGTGTTGGGGATTCACCCCTCCACTTT
TRBJ2-3	.	TRBV19	few	14	CASTKGGRTDTQYF	TGTGCCAGTACAAAGGGTGGAAGGACAGATACGCAGTATTTT
TRBJ1-2	TRBD1	TRBV2	.	14	CASSEGGTAYGYTF	TGTGCCAGCAGTGAGGGAGGGACAGCCTATGGCTACACCTTC
TRBJ2-2	.	TRBV5-6	many	15	CASSLGGTNTGELFF	TGTGCCAGCAGCTTGGGGGGGACGAACACCGGGGAGCTGTTTTTT
TRBJ1-4	.	TRBV18	.	14	CASSPGQPNEKLFF	TGTGCCAGCTCACCCGGGCAGCCGAATGAAAAACTGTTTTTT
TRBJ2-4	TRBD1	TRBV4-1	few	19	CASSQDGAWGVQGANIQYF	TGCGCCAGCAGCCAAGATGGGGCCTGGGGTGTACAGGGGGCGAACATTCAGTACTTC
TRBJ2-2	TRBD2	TRBV30	many	15	CAWKASGISTGELFF	TGTGCCTGGAAGGCTAGCGGGATAAGCACCGGGGAGCTGTTTTTT
TRBJ2-1	TRBD1	TRBV5-1	.	20	CASSCRDRGCTQNSYNEQFF	TGCGCCAGCAGCTGCCGGGACAGGGGGTGTACTCAGAACTCCTACAATGAGCAGTTCTTC